The present T cell receptor beta chain was sequenced within a study of cytomegalovirus exposure and HLA in healthy donors. Study in general: Among about 380 genotyped donors, 65% to 90% fell in the Caucasian-associated ancestry cluster.

Remarks on this clone: Its target is not known.

The germline V gene has CDR1 MNHEY and CDR2 SMNVEV (reference sequence). V lost 3 bases and J lost 5; bases outside the gene matches: 8. The CDR3 consists of 15 residues. Study-wide points: Follow-up analysis later connected one missense variant in DCLRE1C with trimming of TCR beta V- and J-genes. In an earlier analysis, about 87% or about 30%: the productive usage of most TCR beta V segments.

Use of 60 Vbeta and 13 Jbeta primers characterized the PCR. Sequencing was performed with immunoSEQ multiplex PCR; in TCRdb, only in-frame clones are kept and a portion is missing. The repertoire holds 100,000 to 150,000 clones, with roughly 74% as singletons. This TCR was recovered from a woman aged 45-59 years in good health and CMV-seropositive. Sequencing input: PBMCs. The rearrangement uses TRBV27 and TRBJ2-7; 9 bases match TRBD1. Written as DNA, the CDR3 is TGTGCCAGCAGTTTGTTGGGGACAGGGATCAACGAGCAGTACTTC. Amino acid sequence: CASSLLGTGINEQYF.